The next 4 T cell receptor beta chains were all read from a single sample in a study of blood T cell repertoires in COVID-19 (dated by TCRdb to between 2020 and 2021). The receptor library was made with the immunoSEQ multiplex PCR assay. Not all clones reach the TCRdb copy of this immuneACCESS table, which keeps in-frame sequences only. Checked studies attribute under half of the gap to unresolved V genes and leave the rest unexplained. This sample gives fewer than 90,000 clones in total; approximately 86% of them show up just once. The top ten clones comprise around 15% of the sample. The sample taken for sequencing was peripheral blood. The receptors here all came from a male donor with acute or convalescent COVID-19.

J is TRBJ1-5 and V is TRBV6-1; tentatively, D is TRBD1 (6 bases). Germline V CDR1 and CDR2: MNHNS, SASEGT. The CDR3 consists of 16 residues. V gave up 2 bases and J gave up 0 bases, with 11 bases separating them. CDR3 nucleotide sequence: TGTGCCAGCAGTGAACGGGGGGACATTAGCAATCAGCCCCAGCATTTT. It yields the protein CASSERGDISNQPQHF.

The chain combines TRBV10-3 with TRBJ2-2; no reliable D call. The CDR3 sequence is 12 residues long. V was clipped by 4 bases and J by 4 bases, with 4 bases between them. Germline V gives CDR1 ENHRY, CDR2 SYGVKD. The CDR3 loop is CAISAGTGELFF. CDR3 DNA sequence: TGTGCCATCAGTGCCGGCACCGGGGAGCTGTTTTTT.

A single count supports this clone. The CDR3 sequence is CASGYSSNTEAFF. In nucleotides, the CDR3 is TGTGCCAGCGGTTACAGTTCGAACACTGAAGCTTTCTTT. The J gene is TRBJ1-1, the V gene TRBV7-9; D is undetermined. Germline CDR1 reads SEHNR; CDR2 reads FQNEAQ (reference sequence). The CDR3 is 13 amino acids. V was clipped by 8 bases and J by 1 base, with 11 bases between them.

V gene TRBV5-1 combines with J gene TRBJ1-2, with a possible D match to TRBD1 (6 bases). The CDR3 totals 17 residues. Trimming removed 0 bases from V and 0 bases from J, with 15 bases in between. The germline gives CDR1 SGHRS, CDR2 YFSETQ. The CDR3 DNA follows: TGCGCCAGCAGCTTGGGTGGACAGAGCAAGGCTAACTATGGCTACACCTTC. Translating it yields CASSLGGQSKANYGYTF. The entire variable domain, with the rest obtained from reference TRBV5-1 and TRBJ1-2, is as follows: KAGVTQTPRYLIKTRGQQVTLSCSPISGHRSVSWYQQTPGQGLQFLFEYFSETQRNKGNFPGRFSGRQFSNSRSEMNVSTLELGDSALYLCASSLGGQSKANYGYTFGSGTRLTVV.